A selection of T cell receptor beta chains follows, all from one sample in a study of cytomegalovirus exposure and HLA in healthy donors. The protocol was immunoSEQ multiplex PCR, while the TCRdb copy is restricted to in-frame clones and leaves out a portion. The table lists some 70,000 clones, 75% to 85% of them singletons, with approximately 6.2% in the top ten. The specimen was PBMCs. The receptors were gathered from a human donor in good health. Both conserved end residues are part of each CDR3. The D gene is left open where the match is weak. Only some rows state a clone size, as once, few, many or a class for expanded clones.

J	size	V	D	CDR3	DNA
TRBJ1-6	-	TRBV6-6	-	CASSPRVLSSSPLHF	TGTGCCAGCAGCCCCAGGGTTTTATCAAGTTCACCCCTCCACTTT
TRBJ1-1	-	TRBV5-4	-	CASSLGALSTEAFF	TGTGCCAGCAGCTTAGGGGCGCTGAGCACTGAAGCTTTCTTT
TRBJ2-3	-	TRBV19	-	CASSRRGQGGPSTDTQYF	TGTGCCAGTAGTAGAAGAGGGCAGGGAGGTCCCAGCACAGATACGCAGTATTTT
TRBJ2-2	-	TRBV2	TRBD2	CASIATSGGAGTGELFF	TGTGCCAGCATCGCGACTAGCGGGGGGGCGGGAACCGGGGAGCTGTTTTTT
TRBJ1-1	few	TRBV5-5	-	CASSYQTLNTEAFF	TGTGCCAGCAGCTATCAGACATTGAACACTGAAGCTTTCTTT
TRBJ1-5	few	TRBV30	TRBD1	CAWGTVDQPQHF	TGTGCCTGGGGGACAGTCGATCAGCCCCAGCATTTT
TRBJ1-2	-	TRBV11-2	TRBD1	CASTSLGQGSRGDGYTF	TGTGCCAGCACCTCACTAGGACAGGGAAGTAGGGGGGATGGCTACACCTTC
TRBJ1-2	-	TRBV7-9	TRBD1	CSSSLNRGFYGYTF	TGTTCCAGCAGCTTAAACAGGGGATTCTATGGCTACACCTTC
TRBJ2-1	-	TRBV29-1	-	CSVEDQSGQFF	TGCAGCGTTGAAGATCAATCAGGGCAGTTCTTC
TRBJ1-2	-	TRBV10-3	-	CAISAYEGYTF	TGTGCCATCAGTGCTTATGAGGGCTACACCTTC
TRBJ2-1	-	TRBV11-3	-	CASSFLANEQFF	TGTGCCAGCAGCTTCCTAGCGAATGAGCAGTTCTTC
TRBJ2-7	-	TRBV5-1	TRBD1	CASSPGTGAAIYEQYF	TGCGCCAGCAGCCCTGGGACAGGGGCCGCAATCTACGAGCAGTACTTC
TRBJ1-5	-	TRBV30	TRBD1	CAWGTGLGNQPQHF	TGTGCCTGGGGGACAGGGTTGGGCAATCAGCCCCAGCATTTT
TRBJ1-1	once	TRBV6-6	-	CASSPGQKNTEAFF	TGTGCCAGCAGTCCTGGACAGAAGAACACTGAAGCTTTCTTT
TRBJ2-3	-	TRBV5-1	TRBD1	CASSLQGAGVDTQYF	TGCGCCAGCAGCCTACAGGGGGCGGGGGTGGATACGCAGTATTTT
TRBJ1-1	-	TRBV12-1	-	CASSFEGDTENIGGTFF	TGTGCCAGCAGCTTTGAAGGGGACACAGAAAATATAGGAGGAACTTTCTTT
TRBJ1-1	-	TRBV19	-	CASREDRLNTEAFF	TGTGCCAGTAGAGAAGACAGATTGAACACTGAAGCTTTCTTT
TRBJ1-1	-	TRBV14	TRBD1	CASSQPRGTNTEAFF	TGTGCCAGCAGCCAACCCAGGGGGACGAACACTGAAGCTTTCTTT
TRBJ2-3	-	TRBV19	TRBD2	CASSISGLAGDTQYF	TGTGCCAGTAGTATCTCTGGACTAGCGGGGGATACGCAGTATTTT
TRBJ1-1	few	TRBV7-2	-	CASSPPDLVMNTEAFF	TGTGCCAGCAGCCCCCCGGACTTGGTAATGAACACTGAAGCTTTCTTT
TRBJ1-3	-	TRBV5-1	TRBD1	CASTRDSLWGNTIYF	TGCGCCAGCACCAGGGACAGCTTGTGGGGAAACACCATATATTTT
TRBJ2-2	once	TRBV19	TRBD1	CASLSGQGGRTGELFF	TGTGCCAGTCTCTCCGGACAGGGGGGTCGGACCGGGGAGCTGTTTTTT
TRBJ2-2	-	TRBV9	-	CASSRGQNTGELFF	TGTGCCAGCAGCCGAGGACAGAACACCGGGGAGCTGTTTTTT
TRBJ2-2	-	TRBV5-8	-	CASSSNPGANTGELFF	TGTGCCAGCAGCTCAAATCCGGGGGCGAACACCGGGGAGCTGTTTTTT
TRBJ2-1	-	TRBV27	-	CASTGTRSYNEQFF	TGTGCCAGCACCGGGACTCGATCCTACAATGAGCAGTTCTTC
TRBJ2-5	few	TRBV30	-	CAWSVWSEQETQYF	TGTGCCTGGAGTGTATGGTCAGAACAAGAGACCCAGTACTTC
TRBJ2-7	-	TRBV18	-	CASSPPMGSSYEQYF	TGTGCCAGCTCACCACCGATGGGGAGCTCCTACGAGCAGTACTTC
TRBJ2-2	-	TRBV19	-	CASRRFAGELFF	TGTGCCAGTAGGAGGTTCGCCGGGGAGCTGTTTTTT
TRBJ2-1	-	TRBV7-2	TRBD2	CATRSGGGPLEQFF	TGTGCCACCCGCAGCGGGGGGGGGCCTCTTGAGCAGTTCTTC
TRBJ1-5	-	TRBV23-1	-	CASSQWPSEGVNYQPQHF	TGCGCCAGCAGTCAATGGCCCTCCGAGGGGGTCAATTATCAGCCCCAGCATTTT
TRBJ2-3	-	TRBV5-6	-	CASSSPRTRVVTDTQYF	TGTGCCAGCAGCTCCCCCCGGACACGAGTGGTGACAGATACGCAGTATTTT
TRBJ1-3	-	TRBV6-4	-	CASSDSQGEVSGNTIYF	TGTGCCAGCAGTGACTCTCAGGGCGAAGTCTCTGGAAACACCATATATTTT
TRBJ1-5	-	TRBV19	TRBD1	CASSRDRGQPQHF	TGTGCCAGTAGTAGGGACAGGGGTCAGCCCCAGCATTTT
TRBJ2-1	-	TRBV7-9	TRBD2	CASSLMARGWGGQFF	TGTGCCAGCAGCTTAATGGCGCGGGGGTGGGGTGGGCAGTTCTTC
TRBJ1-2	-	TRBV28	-	CASSRLSPYGYTF	TGTGCCAGCAGCCGCCTATCCCCCTATGGCTACACCTTC
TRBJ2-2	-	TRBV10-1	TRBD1	CASSDPGGTNGELFF	TGCGCCAGCAGTGACCCAGGGGGAACAAACGGGGAGCTGTTTTTT
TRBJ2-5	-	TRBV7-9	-	CASSSSGHQETQYF	TGTGCCAGCAGCTCCTCCGGACATCAAGAGACCCAGTACTTC
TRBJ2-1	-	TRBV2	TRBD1	CATMIGQGGRNEQFF	TGTGCCACAATGATCGGACAGGGGGGCAGGAATGAGCAGTTCTTC
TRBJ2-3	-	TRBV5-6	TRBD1	CASSPGTGLSDTQYF	TGTGCCAGCAGCCCCGGGACAGGGTTATCAGATACGCAGTATTTT
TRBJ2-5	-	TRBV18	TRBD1	CASTIDRGMETQYF	TGTGCCAGCACAATAGACAGGGGGATGGAGACCCAGTACTTC
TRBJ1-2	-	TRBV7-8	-	CASSREPNYGYTF	TGTGCCAGCAGCCGAGAACCTAACTATGGCTACACCTTC
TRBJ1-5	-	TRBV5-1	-	CASSFSGVANQPQHF	TGCGCCAGCAGCTTTTCAGGGGTGGCCAATCAGCCCCAGCATTTT
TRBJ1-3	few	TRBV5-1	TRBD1	CASSFGQGAGNTIYF	TGCGCCAGCAGCTTCGGACAGGGTGCCGGAAACACCATATATTTT
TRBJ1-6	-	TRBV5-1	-	CASSPLGQGKAPLHF	TGCGCCAGCAGCCCCCTAGGGCAGGGAAAAGCACCCCTCCACTTT
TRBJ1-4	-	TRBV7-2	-	CASSYGGEGARKLFF	TGTGCCAGCAGCTACGGGGGGGAGGGTGCGAGAAAACTGTTTTTT
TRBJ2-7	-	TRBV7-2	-	CASSPRWRPSYEQYF	TGTGCCAGCAGCCCCCGCTGGAGGCCTTCTTACGAGCAGTACTTC
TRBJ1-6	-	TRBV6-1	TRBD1	CASSAGTENSPLHF	TGTGCCAGCAGTGCCGGGACAGAAAATTCACCCCTCCACTTT
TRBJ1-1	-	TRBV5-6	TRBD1	CASSTFDRGWGTEAFF	TGTGCCAGCAGCACATTTGACAGGGGGTGGGGCACTGAAGCTTTCTTT
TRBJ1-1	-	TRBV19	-	CASSITGSNTEAFF	TGTGCCAGTAGTATCACAGGGAGTAACACTGAAGCTTTCTTT
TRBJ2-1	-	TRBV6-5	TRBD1	CASSSQGAGYHEQFF	TGTGCCAGCAGCTCACAGGGGGCCGGGTATCATGAGCAGTTCTTC
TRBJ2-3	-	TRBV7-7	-	CASSFGGQGTDTQYF	TGTGCTAGCAGCTTTGGTGGGCAGGGCACAGATACGCAGTATTTT
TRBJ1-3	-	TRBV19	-	CASSISGGPLGNTIYF	TGTGCCAGTAGTATATCGGGGGGACCCCTTGGAAACACCATATATTTT
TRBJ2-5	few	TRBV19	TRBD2	CASSMGTSGAETQYF	TGTGCCAGTAGTATGGGGACTAGCGGGGCAGAGACCCAGTACTTC
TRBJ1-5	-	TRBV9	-	CASSAHSSNQPQHF	TGTGCCAGCAGCGCCCACAGTAGCAATCAGCCCCAGCATTTT